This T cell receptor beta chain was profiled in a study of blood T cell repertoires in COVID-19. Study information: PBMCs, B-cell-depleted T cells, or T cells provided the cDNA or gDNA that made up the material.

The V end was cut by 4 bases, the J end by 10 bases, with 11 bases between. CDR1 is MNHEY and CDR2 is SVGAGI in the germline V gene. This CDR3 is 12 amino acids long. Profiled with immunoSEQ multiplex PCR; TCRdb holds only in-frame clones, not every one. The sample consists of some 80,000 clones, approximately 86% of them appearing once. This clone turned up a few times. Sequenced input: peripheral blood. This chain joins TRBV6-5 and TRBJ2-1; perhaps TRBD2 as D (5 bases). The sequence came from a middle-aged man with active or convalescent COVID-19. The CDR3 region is CASSFGLGEQFF. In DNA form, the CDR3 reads TGTGCCAGCAGTTTCGGACTGGGGGAGCAGTTCTTC.